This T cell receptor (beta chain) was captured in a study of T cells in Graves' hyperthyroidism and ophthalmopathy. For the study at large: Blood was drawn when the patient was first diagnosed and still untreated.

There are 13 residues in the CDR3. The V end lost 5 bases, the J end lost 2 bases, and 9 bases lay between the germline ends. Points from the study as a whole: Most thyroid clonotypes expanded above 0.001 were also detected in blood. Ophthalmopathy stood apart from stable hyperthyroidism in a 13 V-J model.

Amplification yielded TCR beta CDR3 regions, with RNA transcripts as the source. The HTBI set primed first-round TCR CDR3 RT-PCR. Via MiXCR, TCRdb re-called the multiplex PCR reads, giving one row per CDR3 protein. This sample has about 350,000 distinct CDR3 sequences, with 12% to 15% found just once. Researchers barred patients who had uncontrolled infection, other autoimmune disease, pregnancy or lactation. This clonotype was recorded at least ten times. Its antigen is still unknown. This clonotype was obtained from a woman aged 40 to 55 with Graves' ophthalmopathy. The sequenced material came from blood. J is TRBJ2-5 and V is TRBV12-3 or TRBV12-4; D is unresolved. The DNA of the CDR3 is TGTGCCAGCAGTAATAGCCTTCAAGAGACCCAGTACTTC. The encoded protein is CASSNSLQETQYF.